Given below is one TCR beta chain in context. No antigen is known for it. TCRdb's table, derived via immunoSEQ multiplex PCR, lists solely in-frame clones and lacks some. The sample includes thousands of clones, roughly a third of them seen just once. This specimen belongs to a study of T cells in localized non-small cell lung cancer. Findings and limits, study-wide: In the blood, greater T cell density corresponded to longer overall survival.

This CDR3 comprises 19 residues. Trimming at V came to 0 bases and at J to 11 bases, leaving 22 bases not matched to a gene. Germline CDR1 is MNHGY and CDR2 is SAAAGT. The V gene is TRBV6-8, the J gene TRBJ2-3; 8 bases agree with TRBD2. The sequence was collected from a male donor aged 60 or over with stage I lung adenocarcinoma. The material sequenced was normal lung tissue next to the tumor, taken before any cancer treatment. The CDR3 is CASSYSRGGGGPELGVQYF. The CDR3 DNA reads as TGTGCCAGCAGTTACTCGAGGGGCGGCGGGGGGCCCGAACTGGGTGTGCAGTATTTT.